This T cell receptor beta chain was obtained from a study of CD8 T cells in Susac syndrome. Random hexamers served to reverse transcribe roughly 0.5 to 1 ug RNA. Across 54 Vbeta and 13 Jbeta, TCR beta CDR3 was amplified with immunoSEQ multiplex PCR. TCRdb itself ran the immunoSEQ multiplex PCR reads through MiXCR, one entry per CDR3 protein. This sample has around 200,000 distinct CDR3 sequences; about 95% occur once, and the top ten carry around 0.093%. Healthy donors were controls matched for age and sex. Negative magnetic isolation gave CD8+ and CD4+ cells; FACS enriched CD8+ TEMRA. Notes on this clonotype: What it recognizes is unknown.

Notes on the study in general: By the study's own acknowledgment, its TCR sequencing and HLA analysis included relatively few individuals.

V lost 6 bases and J 3 bases, leaving 12 bases between the germline ends. CDR1 and CDR2 from the germline V gene are SEHNR and FQNEAQ (reference sequence). The CDR3 totals 14 residues. This TCR was sampled from a human donor in good health. V usage is TRBV7-9 and J usage is TRBJ1-5; D uncertain. Sequencing was done on a sample of CD4+ T cells from PBMCs. Here the CDR3 reads CASSLNDANQPQHF. In DNA form, the CDR3 reads TGTGCCAGCAGTCTAAACGATGCCAATCAGCCCCAGCATTTT.